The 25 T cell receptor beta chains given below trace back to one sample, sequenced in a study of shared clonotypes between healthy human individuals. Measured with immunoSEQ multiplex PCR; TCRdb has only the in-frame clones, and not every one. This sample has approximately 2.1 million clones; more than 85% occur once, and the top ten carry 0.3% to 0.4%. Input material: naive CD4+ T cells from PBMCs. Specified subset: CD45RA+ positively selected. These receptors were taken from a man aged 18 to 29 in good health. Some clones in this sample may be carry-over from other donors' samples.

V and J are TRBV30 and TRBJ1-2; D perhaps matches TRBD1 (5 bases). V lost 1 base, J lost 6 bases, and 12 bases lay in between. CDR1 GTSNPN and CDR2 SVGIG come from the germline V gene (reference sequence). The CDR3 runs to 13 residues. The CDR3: CAWSDTGRDGYTF. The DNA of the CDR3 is TGTGCCTGGAGTGACACAGGTAGAGATGGCTACACCTTC.

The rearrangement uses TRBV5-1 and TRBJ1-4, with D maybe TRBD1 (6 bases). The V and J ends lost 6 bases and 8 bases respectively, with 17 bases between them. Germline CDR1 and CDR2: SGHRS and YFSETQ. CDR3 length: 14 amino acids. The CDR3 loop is CASTNLGGSEKLFF. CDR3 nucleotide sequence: TGCGCCAGCACAAACTTAGGGGGGAGCGAAAAACTGTTTTTT.

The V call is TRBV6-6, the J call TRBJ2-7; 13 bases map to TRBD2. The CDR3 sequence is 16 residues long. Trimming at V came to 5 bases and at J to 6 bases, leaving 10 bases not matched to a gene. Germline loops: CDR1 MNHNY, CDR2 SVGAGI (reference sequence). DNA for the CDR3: TGTGCCAGCAGTCAACCTAGGACTAGCGGGAGTCCCGAGCAGTACTTC. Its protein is CASSQPRTSGSPEQYF.

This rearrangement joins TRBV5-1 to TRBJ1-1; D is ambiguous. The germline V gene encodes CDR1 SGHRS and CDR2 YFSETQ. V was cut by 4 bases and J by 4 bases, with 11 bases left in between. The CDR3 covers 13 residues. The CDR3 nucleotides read TGCGCCAGCAGCGAACGTGCCACCACTGAAGCTTTCTTT. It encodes CASSERATTEAFF. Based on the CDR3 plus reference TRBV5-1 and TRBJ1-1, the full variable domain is KAGVTQTPRYLIKTRGQQVTLSCSPISGHRSVSWYQQTPGQGLQFLFEYFSETQRNKGNFPGRFSGRQFSNSRSEMNVSTLELGDSALYLCASSERATTEAFFGQGTRLTVV.

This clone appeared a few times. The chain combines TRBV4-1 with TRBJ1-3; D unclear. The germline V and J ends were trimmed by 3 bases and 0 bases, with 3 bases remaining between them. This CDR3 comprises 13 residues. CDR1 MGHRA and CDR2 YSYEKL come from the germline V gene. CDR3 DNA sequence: TGCGCCAGCAGCCAGCACTCTGGAAACACCATATATTTT. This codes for CASSQHSGNTIYF.

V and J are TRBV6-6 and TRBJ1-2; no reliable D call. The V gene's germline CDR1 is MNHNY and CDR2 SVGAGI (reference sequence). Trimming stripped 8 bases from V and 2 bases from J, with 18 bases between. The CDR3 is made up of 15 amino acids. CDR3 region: CASLSGQQSNYGYTF. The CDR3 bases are TGTGCCAGCCTCTCTGGGCAACAGAGCAACTATGGCTACACCTTC.

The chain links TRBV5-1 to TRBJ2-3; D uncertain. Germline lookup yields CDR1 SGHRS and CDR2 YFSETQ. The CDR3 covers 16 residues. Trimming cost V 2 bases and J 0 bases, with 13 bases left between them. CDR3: CASSFAAATSTDTQYF. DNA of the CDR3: TGCGCCAGCAGCTTTGCCGCAGCTACTAGCACAGATACGCAGTATTTT.

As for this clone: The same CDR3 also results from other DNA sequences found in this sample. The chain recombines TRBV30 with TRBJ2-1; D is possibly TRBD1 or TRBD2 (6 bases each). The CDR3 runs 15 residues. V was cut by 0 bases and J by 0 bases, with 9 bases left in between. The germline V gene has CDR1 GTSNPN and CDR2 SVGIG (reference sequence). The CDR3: CAWSVGGSSYNEQFF. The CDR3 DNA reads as TGTGCCTGGAGTGTAGGGGGGAGCTCCTACAATGAGCAGTTCTTC.

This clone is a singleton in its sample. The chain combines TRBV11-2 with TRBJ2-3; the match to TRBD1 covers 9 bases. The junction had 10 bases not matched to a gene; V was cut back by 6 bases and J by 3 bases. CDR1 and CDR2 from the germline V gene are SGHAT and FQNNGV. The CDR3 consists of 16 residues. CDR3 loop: CASRRAGTGKTDTQYF. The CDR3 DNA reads TGTGCCAGCAGAAGGGCCGGGACAGGGAAGACAGATACGCAGTATTTT.

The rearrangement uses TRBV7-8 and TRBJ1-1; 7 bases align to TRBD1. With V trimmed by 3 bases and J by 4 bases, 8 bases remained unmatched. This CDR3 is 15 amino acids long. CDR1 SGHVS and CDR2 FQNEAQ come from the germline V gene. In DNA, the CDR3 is TGTGCCAGCAGCTTTGTGGGACAGCTCATCACTGAAGCTTTCTTT. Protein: CASSFVGQLITEAFF.

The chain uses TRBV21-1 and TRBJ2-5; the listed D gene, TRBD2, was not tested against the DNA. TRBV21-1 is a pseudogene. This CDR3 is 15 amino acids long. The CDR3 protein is CASSCRASGQETQYF. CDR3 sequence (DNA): TGTGCCAGCAGCTGCAGGGCTAGCGGGCAAGAGACCCAGTACTTC.

The CDR3 is CASSFYRGNYGYTF. In DNA form, the CDR3 reads TGTGCCAGCAGCTTTTACAGGGGTAACTATGGCTACACCTTC. The chain combines TRBV5-5 with TRBJ1-2; 7 bases agree with TRBD1. The CDR3 extends over 14 amino acids. Germline CDR1 SGHKS, CDR2 YYEKEE (reference sequence). The V and J ends lost 2 bases and 1 base, in that order; junction bases with no gene match: 2.

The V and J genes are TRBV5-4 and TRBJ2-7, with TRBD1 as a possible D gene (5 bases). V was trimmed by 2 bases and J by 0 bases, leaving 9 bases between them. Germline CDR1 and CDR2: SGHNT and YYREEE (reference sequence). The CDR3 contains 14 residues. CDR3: CASSLDSISYEQYF. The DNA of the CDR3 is TGTGCCAGCAGCTTAGACAGTATCTCCTACGAGCAGTACTTC.

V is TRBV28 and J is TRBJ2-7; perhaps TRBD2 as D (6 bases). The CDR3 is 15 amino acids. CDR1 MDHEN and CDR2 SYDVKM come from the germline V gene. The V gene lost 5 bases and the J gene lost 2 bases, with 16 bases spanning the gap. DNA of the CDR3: TGTGCCAGCAGTCCCGGAGTAGCGGAGACCTACGAGCAGTACTTC. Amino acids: CASSPGVAETYEQYF.

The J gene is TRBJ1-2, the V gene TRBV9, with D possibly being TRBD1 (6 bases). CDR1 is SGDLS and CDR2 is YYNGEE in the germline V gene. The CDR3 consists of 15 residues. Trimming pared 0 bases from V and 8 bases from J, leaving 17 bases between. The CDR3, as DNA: TGTGCCAGCAGCGTAGAAGGGCAGGGGATAGGAGGCTACACCTTC. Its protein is CASSVEGQGIGGYTF.

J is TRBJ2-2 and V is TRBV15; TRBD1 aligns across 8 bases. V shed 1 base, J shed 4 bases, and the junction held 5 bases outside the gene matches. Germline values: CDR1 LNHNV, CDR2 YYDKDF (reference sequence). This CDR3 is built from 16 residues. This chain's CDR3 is CATSRGGTGGTGELFF. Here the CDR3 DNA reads TGTGCCACCAGCAGAGGGGGCACAGGGGGCACCGGGGAGCTGTTTTTT.

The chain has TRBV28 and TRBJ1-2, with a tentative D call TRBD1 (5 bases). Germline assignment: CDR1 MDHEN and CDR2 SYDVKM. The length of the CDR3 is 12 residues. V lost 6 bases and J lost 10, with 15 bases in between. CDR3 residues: CASRIQGRDYTF. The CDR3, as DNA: TGTGCCAGCAGAATCCAGGGAAGGGACTACACCTTC.

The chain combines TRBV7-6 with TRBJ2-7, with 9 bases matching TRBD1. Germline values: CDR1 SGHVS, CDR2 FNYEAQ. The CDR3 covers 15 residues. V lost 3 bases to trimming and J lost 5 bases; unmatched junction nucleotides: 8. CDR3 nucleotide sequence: TGTGCCAGCAGCTTGGCCGGGACAGGGAGCCACGAGCAGTACTTC. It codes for CASSLAGTGSHEQYF.

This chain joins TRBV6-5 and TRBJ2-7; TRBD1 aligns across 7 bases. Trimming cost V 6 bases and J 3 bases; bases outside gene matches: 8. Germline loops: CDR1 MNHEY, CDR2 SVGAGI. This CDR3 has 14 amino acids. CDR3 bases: TGTGCCAGCAGCCGGGGACAGACGCGCTACGAGCAGTACTTC. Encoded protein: CASSRGQTRYEQYF.

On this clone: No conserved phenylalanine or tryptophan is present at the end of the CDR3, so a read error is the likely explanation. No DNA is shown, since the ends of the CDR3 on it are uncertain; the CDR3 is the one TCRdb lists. CDR3 in amino acids: CASSSTNRDIVSS. The gene calls are TRBV7-9 and TRBJ2-7; TRBD1, the table's D call, was not compared with the DNA. Germline V gives CDR1 SEHNR, CDR2 FQNEAQ (reference sequence). The CDR3 comprises 13 residues, both ends counted.

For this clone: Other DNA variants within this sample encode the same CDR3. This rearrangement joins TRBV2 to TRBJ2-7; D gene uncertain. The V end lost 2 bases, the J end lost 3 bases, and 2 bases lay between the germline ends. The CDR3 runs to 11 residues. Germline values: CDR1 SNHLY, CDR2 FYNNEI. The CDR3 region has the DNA TGTGCCAGCAGTGAAATCTACGAGCAGTACTTC. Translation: CASSEIYEQYF.

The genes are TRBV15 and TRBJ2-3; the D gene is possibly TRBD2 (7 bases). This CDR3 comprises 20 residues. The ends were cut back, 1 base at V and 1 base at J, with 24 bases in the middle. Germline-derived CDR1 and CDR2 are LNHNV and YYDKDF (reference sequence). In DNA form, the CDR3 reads TGTGCCACCAGCAGAGTGCTAGGGCAGGGGAGGGGACACGGCACAGATACGCAGTATTTT. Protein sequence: CATSRVLGQGRGHGTDTQYF.

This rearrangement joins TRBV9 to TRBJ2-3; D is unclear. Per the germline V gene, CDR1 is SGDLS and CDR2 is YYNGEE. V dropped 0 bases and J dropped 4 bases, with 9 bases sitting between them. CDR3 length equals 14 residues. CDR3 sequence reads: CASSVASRADTQYF. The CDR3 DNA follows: TGTGCCAGCAGCGTAGCATCTAGGGCAGATACGCAGTATTTT.

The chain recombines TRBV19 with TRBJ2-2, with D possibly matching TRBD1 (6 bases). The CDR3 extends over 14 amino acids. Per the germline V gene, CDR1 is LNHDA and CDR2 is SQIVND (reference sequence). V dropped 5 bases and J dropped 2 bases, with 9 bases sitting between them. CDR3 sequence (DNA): TGTGCCAGTAGTCTCAGGGGAAACACCGGGGAGCTGTTTTTT. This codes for CASSLRGNTGELFF.

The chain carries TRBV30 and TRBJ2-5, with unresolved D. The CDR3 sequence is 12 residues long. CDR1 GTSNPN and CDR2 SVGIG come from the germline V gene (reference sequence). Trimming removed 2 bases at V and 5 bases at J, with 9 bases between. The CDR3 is CAWSPRQETQYF. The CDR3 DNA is TGTGCCTGGAGTCCCCGCCAGGAGACCCAGTACTTC. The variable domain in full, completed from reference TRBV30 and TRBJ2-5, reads SQTIHQWPATLVQPVGSPLSLECTVEGTSNPNLYWYRQAAGRGLQLLFYSVGIGQISSEVPQNLSASRPQDRQFILSSKKLLLSDSGFYLCAWSPRQETQYFGPGTRLLVL.